A selection of T cell receptor beta chains follows, all from one sample in a study of cytomegalovirus exposure and HLA in healthy donors. Using immunoSEQ multiplex PCR, the repertoire was profiled, and TCRdb retains in-frame clones only, with some absent. This table holds under 300,000 clones, around 87% found once. Sequencing was performed on PBMCs. All receptors come from a woman aged 25 to 39 in good health and CMV-seropositive. CDR3s include the opening cysteine and the closing phenylalanine or tryptophan. Each record gives: CDR3 length, D gene, clone size, J gene, V gene, CDR3 DNA, CDR3 protein. A D gene is named only where the DNA matches it firmly. Only some rows state a clone size, as once, few, many or a class for expanded clones.

len: 13; d_gene: NA; abundance: once; j_gene: TRBJ2-1; v_gene: TRBV5-6; CDR3nt: TGTGCCAGCAGCTTGGTATCTTTCCATGAGCAGTTCTTC; CDR3aa: CASSLVSFHEQFF
len: 10; d_gene: TRBD1; abundance: NA; j_gene: TRBJ1-2; v_gene: TRBV30; CDR3nt: TGTGCCTGCCACAGGGGAGGCTACACCTTC; CDR3aa: CACHRGGYTF
len: 14; d_gene: NA; abundance: NA; j_gene: TRBJ2-6; v_gene: TRBV6-5; CDR3nt: TGTGCCAGCAGTTACTCGAGCGGGGCCAACGTCCTGACTTTC; CDR3aa: CASSYSSGANVLTF
len: 11; d_gene: TRBD1; abundance: NA; j_gene: TRBJ1-1; v_gene: TRBV5-1; CDR3nt: TGCGCCAGCAGAGGACAGGGAGCAGCTTTCTTT; CDR3aa: CASRGQGAAFF
len: 14; d_gene: NA; abundance: NA; j_gene: TRBJ1-4; v_gene: TRBV7-9; CDR3nt: TGTGCCAGCAGCTTAAGTCAGGGGATGGGAAAACTGTTTTTT; CDR3aa: CASSLSQGMGKLFF
len: 13; d_gene: NA; abundance: NA; j_gene: TRBJ2-3; v_gene: TRBV5-4; CDR3nt: TGTGCCAGCAGCCCCCCTTTATTGGATACGCAGTATTTT; CDR3aa: CASSPPLLDTQYF
len: 15; d_gene: TRBD2; abundance: NA; j_gene: TRBJ2-7; v_gene: TRBV5-1; CDR3nt: TGCGCCAGCAGCTTCCTAGCGGGAGGGCTCCACGAGCAGTACTTC; CDR3aa: CASSFLAGGLHEQYF
len: 15; d_gene: TRBD1; abundance: NA; j_gene: TRBJ1-2; v_gene: TRBV19; CDR3nt: TGTGCCAGTAGTATCACTCGACAGGGGGACTATGGCTACACCTTC; CDR3aa: CASSITRQGDYGYTF
len: 18; d_gene: TRBD1; abundance: once; j_gene: TRBJ1-1; v_gene: TRBV5-6; CDR3nt: TGTGCCAGCAGCCCCCGGACAGGGGCCCGCCACATGAACACTGAAGCTTTCTTT; CDR3aa: CASSPRTGARHMNTEAFF
len: 15; d_gene: TRBD1; abundance: NA; j_gene: TRBJ1-2; v_gene: TRBV6-1; CDR3nt: TGTGCCAGCAGGGAAACAGGGGGACTAAACTATGGCTACACCTTC; CDR3aa: CASRETGGLNYGYTF
len: 13; d_gene: NA; abundance: NA; j_gene: TRBJ1-1; v_gene: TRBV12-5; CDR3nt: TGTGCTAGTGGTTTGTTCTCGAACACTGAAGCTTTCTTT; CDR3aa: CASGLFSNTEAFF
len: 16; d_gene: TRBD1; abundance: NA; j_gene: TRBJ2-7; v_gene: TRBV5-1; CDR3nt: TGCGCCAGCAGCTTGGGGACAGGGGGTCGAACCTACGAGCAGTACTTC; CDR3aa: CASSLGTGGRTYEQYF
len: 15; d_gene: TRBD2; abundance: NA; j_gene: TRBJ2-1; v_gene: TRBV7-9; CDR3nt: TGTGCCAGCAGCAAACTAGCGGGAGCATACAATGAGCAGTTCTTC; CDR3aa: CASSKLAGAYNEQFF
len: 16; d_gene: TRBD1; abundance: NA; j_gene: TRBJ2-2; v_gene: TRBV28; CDR3nt: TGTGCCAGCAGTCCATGGACAGGGACGAACACCGGGGAGCTGTTTTTT; CDR3aa: CASSPWTGTNTGELFF
len: 15; d_gene: TRBD2; abundance: once; j_gene: TRBJ2-1; v_gene: TRBV6-5; CDR3nt: TGTGCCAGCAGTCAGACTAGCGGGACTTTCGATGAGCAGTTCTTC; CDR3aa: CASSQTSGTFDEQFF
len: 14; d_gene: NA; abundance: NA; j_gene: TRBJ2-1; v_gene: TRBV6-6; CDR3nt: TGTGCCAGCGGGGGGGGCGGGGGACACAATGAGCAGTTCTTC; CDR3aa: CASGGGGGHNEQFF
len: 15; d_gene: TRBD1; abundance: NA; j_gene: TRBJ2-1; v_gene: TRBV2; CDR3nt: TGTGCCAGCAGACTGGACAGGGCCCCCTACAATGAGCAGTTCTTC; CDR3aa: CASRLDRAPYNEQFF
len: 13; d_gene: NA; abundance: NA; j_gene: TRBJ1-1; v_gene: TRBV7-9; CDR3nt: TGTGCCAGCAGCTTATTTGGCAACACTGAAGCTTTCTTT; CDR3aa: CASSLFGNTEAFF
len: 16; d_gene: TRBD2; abundance: NA; j_gene: TRBJ2-3; v_gene: TRBV7-8; CDR3nt: TGTGCCAGCAGCTTAGTCGCGGGAGTGGGTACAGATACGCAGTATTTT; CDR3aa: CASSLVAGVGTDTQYF
len: 13; d_gene: NA; abundance: NA; j_gene: TRBJ1-1; v_gene: TRBV30; CDR3nt: TGTGCCTGGAGTGTCTCTCGGAACACTGAAGCTTTCTTT; CDR3aa: CAWSVSRNTEAFF
len: 16; d_gene: NA; abundance: NA; j_gene: TRBJ2-7; v_gene: TRBV7-9; CDR3nt: TGTGCCAGCAGCCACTCTGGGACACTGATCTCCTACGAGCAGTACTTC; CDR3aa: CASSHSGTLISYEQYF
len: 15; d_gene: NA; abundance: NA; j_gene: TRBJ1-1; v_gene: TRBV28; CDR3nt: TGTGCCAGCAGTCCCCCTCGGACAATGAACACTGAAGCTTTCTTT; CDR3aa: CASSPPRTMNTEAFF
len: 17; d_gene: NA; abundance: NA; j_gene: TRBJ2-3; v_gene: TRBV18; CDR3nt: TGTGCCAGCTCCCCTTCAATCGGCGGAACTAGCACAGATACGCAGTATTTT; CDR3aa: CASSPSIGGTSTDTQYF
len: 14; d_gene: TRBD2; abundance: NA; j_gene: TRBJ2-2; v_gene: TRBV2; CDR3nt: TGTGCCAGCACTAGCGGGCCGAACACCGGGGAGCTGTTTTTT; CDR3aa: CASTSGPNTGELFF